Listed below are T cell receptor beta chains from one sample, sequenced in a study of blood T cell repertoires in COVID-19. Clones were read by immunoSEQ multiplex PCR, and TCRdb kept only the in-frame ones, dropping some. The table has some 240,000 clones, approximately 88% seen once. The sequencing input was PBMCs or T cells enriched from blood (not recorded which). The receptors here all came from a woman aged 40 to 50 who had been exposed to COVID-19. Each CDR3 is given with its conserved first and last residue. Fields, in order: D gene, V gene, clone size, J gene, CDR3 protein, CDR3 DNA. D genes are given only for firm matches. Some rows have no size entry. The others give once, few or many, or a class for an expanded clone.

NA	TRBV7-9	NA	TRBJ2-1	CASSSRVDEQFF	TGTGCCAGCAGCTCTCGGGTGGATGAGCAGTTCTTC
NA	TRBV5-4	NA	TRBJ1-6	CASSFLFNSPLHF	TGTGCCAGCAGCTTCCTTTTTAATTCACCCCTCCACTTT
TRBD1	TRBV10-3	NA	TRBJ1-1	CAIRGTGSNTEAFF	TGTGCCATCAGGGGGACAGGGTCGAACACTGAAGCTTTCTTT
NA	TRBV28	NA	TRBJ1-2	CATKLGGIYGYTF	TGTGCCACCAAATTGGGGGGAATATATGGCTACACCTTC
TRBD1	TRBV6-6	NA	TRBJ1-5	CASSDMTGALNQPQHF	TGTGCCAGCAGCGACATGACAGGGGCCCTCAATCAGCCCCAGCATTTT
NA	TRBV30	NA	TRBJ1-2	CAWSVRTRYGYTF	TGTGCCTGGAGTGTACGGACAAGATATGGCTACACCTTC
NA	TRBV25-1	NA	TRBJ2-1	CASSRIEDYSYNEQFF	TGTGCCAGCAGTCGAATTGAAGACTACTCCTACAATGAGCAGTTCTTC
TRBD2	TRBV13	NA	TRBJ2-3	CASSSGGGQDTQYF	TGTGCCAGCAGCTCGGGGGGAGGGCAAGATACGCAGTATTTT
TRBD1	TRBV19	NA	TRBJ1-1	CASSPPGRGFTEAFF	TGTGCCAGTAGTCCCCCGGGCAGGGGGTTCACTGAAGCTTTCTTT
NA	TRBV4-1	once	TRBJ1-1	CASSQPQGWTEAFF	TGCGCCAGCAGCCAACCACAGGGATGGACTGAAGCTTTCTTT
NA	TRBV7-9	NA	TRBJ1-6	CASSLQETPLHF	TGTGCCAGCAGTCTCCAGGAAACACCCCTCCACTTT
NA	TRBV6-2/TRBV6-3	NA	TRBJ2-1	CASSAVYEQFF	TGTGCCAGCAGTGCAGTCTATGAGCAGTTCTTC
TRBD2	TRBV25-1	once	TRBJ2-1	CASSEFRTSFYNEQFF	TGTGCCAGCAGTGAATTCCGGACTAGCTTCTACAATGAGCAGTTCTTC
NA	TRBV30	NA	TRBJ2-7	CACQGSYEQYF	TGTGCCTGCCAGGGTTCCTACGAGCAGTACTTC
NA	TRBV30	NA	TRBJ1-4	CAWSPGDGPQKLFF	TGTGCCTGGAGTCCAGGGGACGGGCCGCAAAAACTGTTTTTT
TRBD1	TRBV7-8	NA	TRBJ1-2	CASSFKGARGYGYTF	TGTGCCAGCAGTTTTAAGGGGGCGCGGGGCTATGGCTACACCTTC
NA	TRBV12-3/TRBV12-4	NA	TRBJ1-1	CASSSDRKAFF	TGTGCCAGCAGTTCGGACAGAAAAGCTTTCTTT
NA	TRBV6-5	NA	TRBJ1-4	CASQITIGEKLFF	TGTGCCAGCCAAATAACCATCGGGGAAAAACTGTTTTTT
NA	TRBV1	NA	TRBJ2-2	CTSSQWEAIGELFF	TGCACCAGCAGCCAATGGGAGGCAATCGGGGAGCTGTTTTTT
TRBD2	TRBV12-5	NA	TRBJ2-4	CASGLGQGTSGSLAKNIQYF	TGTGCTAGTGGTTTAGGACAAGGGACTAGCGGGAGCCTAGCCAAAAACATTCAGTACTTC
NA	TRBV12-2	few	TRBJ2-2	CASRVTTAGYAGELFF	TGTGCAAGTCGCGTCACTACCGCAGGGTATGCCGGGGAGCTGTTTTTT
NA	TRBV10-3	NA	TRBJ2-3	CAISESTGQRDTQYF	TGTGCCATCAGTGAGTCCACAGGGCAGAGAGATACGCAGTATTTT
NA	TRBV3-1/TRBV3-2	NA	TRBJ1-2	CASSSGTQVLQTGGYTF	TGTGCCAGCAGCTCAGGTACACAAGTATTACAAACAGGGGGCTACACCTTC
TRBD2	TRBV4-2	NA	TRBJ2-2	CASSQDLAGGPKRTGELFF	TGTGCCAGCAGCCAAGATTTAGCGGGGGGGCCAAAGAGGACCGGGGAGCTGTTTTTT
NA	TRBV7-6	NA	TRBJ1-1	CASSLEDSENTEAFF	TGTGCCAGCAGCTTAGAGGACAGTGAAAACACTGAAGCTTTCTTT
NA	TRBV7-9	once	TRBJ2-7	CASSLAGGPYSSYEQYF	TGTGCCAGCAGCTTAGCCGGGGGGCCCTACAGCTCCTACGAGCAGTACTTC
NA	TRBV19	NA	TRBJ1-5	CASMRTKGGAYQPQHF	TGTGCCAGTATGAGGACTAAGGGGGGGGCTTATCAGCCCCAGCATTTT
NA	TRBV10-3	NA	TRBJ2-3	CAISGQTSTDTQYF	TGTGCCATCAGTGGACAGACAAGCACAGATACGCAGTATTTT
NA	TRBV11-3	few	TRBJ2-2	CASSSSTHLAGELFF	TGTGCCAGCAGCTCTTCGACTCATCTGGCCGGGGAGCTGTTTTTT
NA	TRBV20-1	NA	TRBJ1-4	CSASNTDHWDEKLFF	TGCAGTGCTAGTAATACAGATCACTGGGATGAAAAACTGTTTTTT
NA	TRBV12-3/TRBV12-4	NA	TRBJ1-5	CASSLVGDQPQHF	TGTGCCAGCAGTTTAGTAGGGGATCAGCCCCAGCATTTT
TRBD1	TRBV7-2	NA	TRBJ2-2	CASSALGQGHGELFF	TGTGCCAGCAGCGCGCTAGGACAGGGACACGGGGAGCTGTTTTTT
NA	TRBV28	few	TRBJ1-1	CASSSGVRGEAFF	TGTGCCAGCAGTTCTGGGGTACGGGGTGAAGCTTTCTTT
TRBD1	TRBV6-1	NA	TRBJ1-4	CASSEAQGAGEKLFF	TGTGCCAGCAGTGAAGCCCAGGGGGCGGGGGAAAAACTGTTTTTT
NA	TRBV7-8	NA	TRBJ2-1	CASSLIGLRDNEQFF	TGTGCCAGCAGCTTAATCGGACTACGGGACAATGAGCAGTTCTTC
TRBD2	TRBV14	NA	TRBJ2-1	CASSPRTSTYNEQFF	TGTGCCAGCAGCCCTCGGACTAGCACCTACAATGAGCAGTTCTTC
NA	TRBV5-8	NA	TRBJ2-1	CASSLGQPTGSSYNEQFF	TGTGCCAGCAGCTTGGGGCAACCTACAGGGAGCTCCTACAATGAGCAGTTCTTC
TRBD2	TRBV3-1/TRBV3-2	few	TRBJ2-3	CASSHGAGGRDTQYF	TGTGCCAGCAGCCACGGCGCGGGGGGGCGTGATACGCAGTATTTT
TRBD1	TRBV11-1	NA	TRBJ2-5	CASSSRTGVETQYF	TGTGCCAGCAGCTCCAGGACAGGGGTCGAGACCCAGTACTTC
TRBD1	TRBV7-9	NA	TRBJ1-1	CASSLVQGRGEAFF	TGTGCCAGCAGCTTAGTACAGGGGCGCGGGGAAGCTTTCTTT
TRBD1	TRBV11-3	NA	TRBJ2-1	CASNQGDNEQFF	TGTGCCAGCAACCAGGGGGACAATGAGCAGTTCTTC
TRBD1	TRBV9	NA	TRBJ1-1	CASGGQGIEAFF	TGTGCCAGCGGAGGACAGGGCATTGAAGCTTTCTTT